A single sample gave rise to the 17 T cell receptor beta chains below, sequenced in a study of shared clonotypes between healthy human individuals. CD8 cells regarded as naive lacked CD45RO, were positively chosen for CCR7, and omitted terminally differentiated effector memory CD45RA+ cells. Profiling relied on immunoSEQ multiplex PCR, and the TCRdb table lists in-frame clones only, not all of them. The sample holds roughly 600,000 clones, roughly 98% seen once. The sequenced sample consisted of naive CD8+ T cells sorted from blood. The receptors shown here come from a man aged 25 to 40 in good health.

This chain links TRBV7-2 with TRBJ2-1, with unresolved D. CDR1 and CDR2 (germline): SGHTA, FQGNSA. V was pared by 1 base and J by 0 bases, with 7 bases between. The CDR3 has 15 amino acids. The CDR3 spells CASSLGGRSYNEQFF. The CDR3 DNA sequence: TGTGCCAGCAGCTTAGGGGGTCGCTCCTACAATGAGCAGTTCTTC.

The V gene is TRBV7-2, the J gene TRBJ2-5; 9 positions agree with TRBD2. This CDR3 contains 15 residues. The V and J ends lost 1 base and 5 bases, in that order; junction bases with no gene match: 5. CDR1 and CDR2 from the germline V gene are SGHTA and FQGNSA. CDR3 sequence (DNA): TGTGCCAGCAGCTTAGGTTTAGCGGGAGATGAGACCCAGTACTTC. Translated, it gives CASSLGLAGDETQYF.

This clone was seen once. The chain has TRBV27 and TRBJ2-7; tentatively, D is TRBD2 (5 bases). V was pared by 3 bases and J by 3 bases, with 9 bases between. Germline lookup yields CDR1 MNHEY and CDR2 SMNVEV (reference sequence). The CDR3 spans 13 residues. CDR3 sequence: CASSLDFNYEQYF. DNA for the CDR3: TGTGCCAGCAGTTTGGACTTCAACTACGAGCAGTACTTC.

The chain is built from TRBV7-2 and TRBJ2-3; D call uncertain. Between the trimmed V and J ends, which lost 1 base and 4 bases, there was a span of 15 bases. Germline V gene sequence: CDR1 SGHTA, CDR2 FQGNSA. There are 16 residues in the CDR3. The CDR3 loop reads CASSLVASAMADTQYF. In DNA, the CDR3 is TGTGCCAGCAGCTTAGTAGCTAGTGCTATGGCAGATACGCAGTATTTT.

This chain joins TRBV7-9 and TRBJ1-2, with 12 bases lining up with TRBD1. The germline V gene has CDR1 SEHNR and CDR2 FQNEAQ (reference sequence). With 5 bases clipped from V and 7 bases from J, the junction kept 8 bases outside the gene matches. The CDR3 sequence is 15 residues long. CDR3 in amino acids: CASSPPGQGASGYTF. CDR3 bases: TGTGCCAGCAGCCCACCGGGACAGGGGGCGTCTGGCTACACCTTC.

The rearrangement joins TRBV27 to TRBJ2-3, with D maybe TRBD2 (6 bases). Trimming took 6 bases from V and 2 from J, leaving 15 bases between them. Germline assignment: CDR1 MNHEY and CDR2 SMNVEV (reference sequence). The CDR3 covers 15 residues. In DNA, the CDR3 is TGTGCCAGCAGCCCCGCGGGACCTCTCACAGATACGCAGTATTTT. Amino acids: CASSPAGPLTDTQYF.

The CDR3 DNA sequence: TGTGCCAGCAGCTCTTCGACAGGTGGTCAGCCCCAGCATTTT. Encoded protein: CASSSSTGGQPQHF. This chain uses TRBV7-9 with TRBJ1-5; TRBD1 might be the D (6 bases). Germline CDR1 is SEHNR and CDR2 is FQNEAQ (reference sequence). With 4 bases removed from V and 6 bases from J, the gap between germline ends came to 13 bases. The CDR3 consists of 14 residues.

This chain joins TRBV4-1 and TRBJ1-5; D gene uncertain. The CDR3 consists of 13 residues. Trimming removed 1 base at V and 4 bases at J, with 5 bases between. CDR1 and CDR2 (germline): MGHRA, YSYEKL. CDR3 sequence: CASSQGVNQPQHF. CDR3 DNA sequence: TGCGCCAGCAGCCAAGGGGTAAATCAGCCCCAGCATTTT.

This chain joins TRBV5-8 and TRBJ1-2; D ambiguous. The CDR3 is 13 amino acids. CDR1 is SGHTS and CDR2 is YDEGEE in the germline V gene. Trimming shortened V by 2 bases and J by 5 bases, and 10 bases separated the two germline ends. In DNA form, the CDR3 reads TGTGCCAGCAGCTTTTTAATAGGTTATGGCTACACCTTC. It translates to CASSFLIGYGYTF.

Here the CDR3 reads CASSPGLAGIYEQYF. DNA for the CDR3: TGTGCCAGCAGCCCGGGACTAGCGGGAATTTACGAGCAGTACTTC. The rearrangement uses TRBV5-4 and TRBJ2-7; 13 positions match TRBD2. Germline V lookup: CDR1 SGHNT, CDR2 YYREEE (reference sequence). The CDR3 is 15 residues long. V was pared by 4 bases and J by 4 bases, with 5 bases of the junction left unmatched. The whole variable domain, remainder taken from reference TRBV5-4 and TRBJ2-7, is ETGVTQSPTHLIKTRGQQVTLRCSSQSGHNTVSWYQQALGQGPQFIFQYYREEENGRGNFPPRFSGLQFPNYSSELNVNALELDDSALYLCASSPGLAGIYEQYFGPGTRLTVT.

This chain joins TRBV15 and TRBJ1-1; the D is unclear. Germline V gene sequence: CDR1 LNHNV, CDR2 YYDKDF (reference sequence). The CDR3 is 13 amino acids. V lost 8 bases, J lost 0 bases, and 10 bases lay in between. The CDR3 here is CATSGRMNTEAFF. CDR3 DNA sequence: TGTGCCACCTCTGGGCGGATGAACACTGAAGCTTTCTTT.

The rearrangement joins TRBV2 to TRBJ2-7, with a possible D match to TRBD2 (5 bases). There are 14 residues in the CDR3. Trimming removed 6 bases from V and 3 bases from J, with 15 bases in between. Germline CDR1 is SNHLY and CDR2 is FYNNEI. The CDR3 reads CASRDSLSSYEQYF. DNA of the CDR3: TGTGCCAGCAGGGACTCCTTATCGAGCTACGAGCAGTACTTC. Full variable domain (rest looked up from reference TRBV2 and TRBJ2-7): EPEVTQTPSHQVTQMGQEVILRCVPISNHLYFYWYRQILGQKVEFLVSFYNNEISEKSEIFDDQFSVERPDGSNFTLKIRSTKLEDSAMYFCASRDSLSSYEQYFGPGTRLTVT.

CDR3 loop: CASSRASGSRSYEQYF. The CDR3 DNA reads TGTGCCAGCAGCCGGGCTAGCGGGAGCCGGTCCTACGAGCAGTACTTC. This rearrangement joins TRBV13 to TRBJ2-7; 10 bases are a match to TRBD2. CDR1 is PRHDT, CDR2 FYEKMQ, per germline (reference sequence). The CDR3 is 16 residues long. V dropped 5 bases and J dropped 1; count of bases not matched to a gene: 8.

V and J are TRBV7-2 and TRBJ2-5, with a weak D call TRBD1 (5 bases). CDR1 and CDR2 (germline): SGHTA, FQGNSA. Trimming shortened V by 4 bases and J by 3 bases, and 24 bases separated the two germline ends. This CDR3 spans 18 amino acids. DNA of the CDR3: TGTGCCAGCAGCTCTACCCCCCCGACAGTGTTAAAGGAAGAGACCCAGTACTTC. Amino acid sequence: CASSSTPPTVLKEETQYF.

The CDR3 sequence: CASSDLREGTDTQYF. In nucleotides, the CDR3 is TGCGCCAGCAGTGACTTGCGGGAGGGCACAGATACGCAGTATTTT. The chain couples TRBV10-1 to TRBJ2-3; TRBD2 aligns across 8 bases. The ends lost 3 bases at V and 1 base at J; junction bases unmatched: 3. Per germline, CDR1 WNHNN and CDR2 SYGVQD (reference sequence). CDR3 length equals 15 residues.

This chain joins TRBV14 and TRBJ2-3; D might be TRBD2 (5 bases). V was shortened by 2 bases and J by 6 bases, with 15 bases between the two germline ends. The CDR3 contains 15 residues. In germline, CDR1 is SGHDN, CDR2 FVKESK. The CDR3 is CASSQLSGTGDTQYF. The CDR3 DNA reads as TGTGCCAGCAGCCAATTGTCGGGAACGGGGGATACGCAGTATTTT.

Written as DNA, the CDR3 is TGTGCCACCAGCAAACGGCCTTCTGCCTACAATGAGCAGTTCTTC. The encoded protein is CATSKRPSAYNEQFF. V gene TRBV15 combines with J gene TRBJ2-1; D remains unclear. The CDR3 is 15 residues long. V lost 4 bases, J lost 2 bases, and 12 bases lay in between. The germline V gene encodes CDR1 LNHNV and CDR2 YYDKDF (reference sequence). Filled out from reference TRBV15 and TRBJ2-1, the complete variable domain reads DAMVIQNPRYQVTQFGKPVTLSCSQTLNHNVMYWYQQKSSQAPKLLFHYYDKDFNNEADTPDNFQSRRPNTSFCFLDIRSPGLGDTAMYLCATSKRPSAYNEQFFGPGTRLTVL.